This T cell receptor beta chain appears in the sequencing data of a study of regulatory T cells in long-lasting Graves disease. Arm-PCR with iRepertoire HTBI primers amplified the CDR3 regions for these TCR beta libraries. TCRdb ran MiXCR on the multiplex PCR reads and lists one entry per CDR3 protein. The sample gives some 350,000 distinct CDR3 sequences, under 20% of which show up once; 20% is in the top ten. The CDR3 consists of 15 residues. Trimming cost V 7 bases and J 0 bases; bases outside gene matches: 7. Germline lookup yields CDR1 MDHEN and CDR2 SYDVKM. This clonotype was seen repeatedly, ten times or more. Stated time point: newly diagnosed GD, antithyroid drugs for less than 3 months. Following extraction of RNA from PBMCs, that RNA was used to make the TCR library. These same data were also listed under a study on T cells in Graves' hyperthyroidism and ophthalmopathy. Turning to that study: Orbital computed tomography, thyroid ultrasound, serum thyroxine and TRAb, and clinical symptoms together informed the diagnoses. A set of HTBI primers served as the primers for a first-round RT-PCR of the TCR CDR3. Most thyroid clonotypes with frequency above 0.001 were detected in blood.

The V gene is TRBV28, the J gene TRBJ2-7, with TRBD2 matching over 9 bases. Sequencing was performed on peripheral blood mononuclear cells (PBMCs), taken at new diagnosis, from a patient treated with antithyroid drugs. The clonotype comes from a woman aged 18-29 years with Graves disease. The CDR3 DNA sequence: TGTGCCAGCAATGCGGGAGGGGGGATCTCCTACGAGCAGTACTTC. As protein: CASNAGGGISYEQYF.